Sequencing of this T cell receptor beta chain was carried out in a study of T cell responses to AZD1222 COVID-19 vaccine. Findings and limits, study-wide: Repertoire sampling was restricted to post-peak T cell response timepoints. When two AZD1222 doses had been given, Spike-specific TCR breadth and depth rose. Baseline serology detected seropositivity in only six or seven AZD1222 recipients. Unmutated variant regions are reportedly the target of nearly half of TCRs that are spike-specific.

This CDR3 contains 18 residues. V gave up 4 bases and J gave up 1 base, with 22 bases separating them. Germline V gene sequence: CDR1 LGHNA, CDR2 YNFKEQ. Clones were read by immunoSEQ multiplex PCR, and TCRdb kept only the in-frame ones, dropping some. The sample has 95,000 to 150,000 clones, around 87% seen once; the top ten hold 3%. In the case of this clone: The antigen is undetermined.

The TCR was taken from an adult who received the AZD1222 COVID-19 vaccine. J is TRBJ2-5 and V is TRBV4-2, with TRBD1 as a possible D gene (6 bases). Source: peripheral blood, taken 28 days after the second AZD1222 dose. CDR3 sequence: CASSLRQAGRLGQETQYF. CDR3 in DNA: TGTGCCAGCAGCCTTCGACAGGCAGGGCGGTTGGGCCAAGAGACCCAGTACTTC.